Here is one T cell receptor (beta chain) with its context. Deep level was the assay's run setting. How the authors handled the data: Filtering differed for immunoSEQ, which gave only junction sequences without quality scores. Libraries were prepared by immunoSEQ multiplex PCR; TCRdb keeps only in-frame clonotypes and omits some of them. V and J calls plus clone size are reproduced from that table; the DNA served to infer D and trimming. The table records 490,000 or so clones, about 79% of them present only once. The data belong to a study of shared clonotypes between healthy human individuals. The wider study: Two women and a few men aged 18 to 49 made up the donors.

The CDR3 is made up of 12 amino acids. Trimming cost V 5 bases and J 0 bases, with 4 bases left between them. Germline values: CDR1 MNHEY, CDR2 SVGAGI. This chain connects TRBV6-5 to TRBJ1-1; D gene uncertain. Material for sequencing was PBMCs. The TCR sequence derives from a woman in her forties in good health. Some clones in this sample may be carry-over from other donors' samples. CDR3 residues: CASSHMNTEAFF. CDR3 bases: TGTGCCAGCAGTCACATGAACACTGAAGCTTTCTTT.